The sequence of this T cell receptor beta chain was determined in a study of cytomegalovirus exposure and HLA in healthy donors. Findings and caveats of the study: Trimming of TCR beta V- and J-genes showed a link, identified in a later analysis, to a missense DCLRE1C variant. Analyses of presence and absence presupposed an approximately uniform sequencing depth across donors.

Vbeta (60) and Jbeta (13) primers were used in the PCR. Libraries were prepared by immunoSEQ multiplex PCR; TCRdb keeps only in-frame clonotypes and omits some of them. The sample records over 65,000 clones, roughly 76% being singletons. With respect to this clone: Its matching antigen is unknown.

The sequence was obtained from a man aged 55 to 70 in good health and CMV-seropositive. Sequenced input: PBMCs.

The CDR3 region is CASTERPYNEQFF. The CDR3 region has the DNA TGTGCCAGCACCGAGAGGCCCTACAATGAGCAGTTCTTC. The chain joins TRBV11-3 to TRBJ2-1, with no clear D. The CDR3 has 13 residues. Trimming removed 7 bases from V and 2 bases from J, with 9 bases in between. Germline CDR1 SGHNT, CDR2 YENEEA.